Presented here are 23 T cell receptor beta chains from one specimen sequenced in a study of T cell changes during pregnancy in multiple sclerosis. Libraries were prepared by immunoSEQ multiplex PCR; TCRdb keeps only in-frame clonotypes and omits some of them. The sample lists under 65,000 clones, about 90% occurring once. The sample consisted of CD4+ T cells from peripheral blood mononuclear cells, taken after pregnancy. Receptors were obtained from a female donor with multiple sclerosis, enrolled in a pregnancy study.

This clone was seen once. This sequence joins TRBV9 and TRBJ1-1; TRBD1 matches at 7 bases. The V and J ends lost 0 bases and 0 bases, in that order; junction bases with no gene match: 5. The V gene's germline CDR1 is SGDLS and CDR2 YYNGEE. The CDR3 spans 16 residues. The CDR3 is CASSVGWGQLNTEAFF. As DNA, the CDR3 is TGTGCCAGCAGCGTAGGCTGGGGACAGTTGAACACTGAAGCTTTCTTT.

The genes are TRBV9 and TRBJ2-2, with D maybe TRBD2 (7 bases). CDR1 is SGDLS and CDR2 is YYNGEE in the germline V gene. Between the trimmed V and J ends, which lost 1 base and 3 bases, there was a span of 22 bases. This CDR3 is 19 amino acids long. The CDR3 protein is CASSVNPGGPGGYTGELFF. CDR3 DNA sequence: TGTGCCAGCAGCGTAAACCCTGGGGGTCCGGGGGGCTACACCGGGGAGCTGTTTTTT.

The chain recombines TRBV9 with TRBJ2-3, with D possibly matching TRBD1 (6 bases). Germline assignment: CDR1 SGDLS and CDR2 YYNGEE. The CDR3 sequence is 16 residues long. Trimming shortened V by 3 bases and J by 2 bases, and 16 bases separated the two germline ends. CDR3 nucleotide sequence: TGTGCCAGCAGCGCCCCCTGGGGGCGCATCACAGATACGCAGTATTTT. Protein product: CASSAPWGRITDTQYF.

This chain joins TRBV6-6 and TRBJ1-2; maybe TRBD1 (5 bases). This CDR3 contains 14 residues. Germline CDR1 MNHNY, CDR2 SVGAGI (reference sequence). The V gene lost 6 bases and the J gene lost 4 bases, with 15 bases spanning the gap. The CDR3 DNA follows: TGTGCCAGCAGCCTCCAGGGCATAAGCTATGGCTACACCTTC. This gives the protein CASSLQGISYGYTF.

This clone was observed once. The chain employs TRBV5-5 and TRBJ1-1; perhaps TRBD1 as D (5 bases). Looked up from germline, CDR1 is SGHKS and CDR2 is YYEKEE (reference sequence). The CDR3 loop spans 16 amino acids. V was shortened by 1 base and J by 5 bases, with 18 bases between the two germline ends. CDR3 loop: CASSLRRGREGTEAFF. As DNA, the CDR3 is TGTGCCAGCAGCTTGCGGCGCGGCAGGGAGGGTACTGAAGCTTTCTTT.

A single count supports this clone. The chain carries TRBV7-3 and TRBJ2-7, with 8 positions matching TRBD2. The germline gives CDR1 SGHTA, CDR2 FQGTGA. The CDR3 extends over 15 amino acids. Unmatched junction bases numbered 4, after V lost 2 bases and J lost 1 base. CDR3 region: CASSLQGGGSYEQYF. CDR3 DNA sequence: TGTGCCAGCAGCTTACAGGGCGGGGGGTCCTACGAGCAGTACTTC. The full variable domain, completed using reference TRBV7-3 and TRBJ2-7, is GAGVSQTPSNKVTEKGKYVELRCDPISGHTALYWYRQSLGQGPEFLIYFQGTGAADDSGLPNDRFFAVRPEGSVSTLKIQRTERGDSAVYLCASSLQGGGSYEQYFGPGTRLTVT.

V is TRBV11-2 and J is TRBJ2-7; TRBD1 agrees at 7 bases. Trimming removed 5 bases from V and 3 bases from J; junction bases left unmatched: 7. The CDR3 totals 14 residues. The germline V gene has CDR1 SGHAT and CDR2 FQNNGV. CDR3 sequence reads: CASSLYRQGYEQYF. CDR3 coding DNA: TGTGCCAGCAGCCTCTACAGACAGGGCTACGAGCAGTACTTC. Looking up the rest from reference TRBV11-2 and TRBJ2-7 gives the full variable domain: EAGVAQSPRYKIIEKRQSVAFWCNPISGHATLYWYQQILGQGPKLLIQFQNNGVVDDSQLPKDRFSAERLKGVDSTLKIQPAKLEDSAVYLCASSLYRQGYEQYFGPGTRLTVT.

The V and J genes are TRBV7-3 and TRBJ2-1; TRBD1 matches 7 bases. Losses at the gene ends were 1 base for V and 2 bases for J; bases not matched to a gene: 2. From germline, CDR1 is SGHTA and CDR2 FQGTGA. This CDR3 has 15 residues. Here the CDR3 DNA reads TGTGCCAGCAGCTTAAAGACAGGGCCCTACAATGAGCAGTTCTTC. This gives the protein CASSLKTGPYNEQFF.

This chain links TRBV7-6 with TRBJ2-1; 9 nucleotides align to TRBD2. V gave up 5 bases and J gave up 6 bases; unmatched junction bases: 2. The CDR3 has 13 residues. The germline CDR1 and CDR2 sequences are SGHVS and FNYEAQ. The DNA of the CDR3 is TGTGCCAGCAGCCGACTAGCGGTCAATGAGCAGTTCTTC. As protein: CASSRLAVNEQFF. Full variable domain (missing parts from reference TRBV7-6 and TRBJ2-1): GAGVSQSPRYKVTKRGQDVALRCDPISGHVSLYWYRQALGQGPEFLTYFNYEAQQDKSGLPNDRFSAERPEGSISTLTIQRTEQRDSAMYRCASSRLAVNEQFFGPGTRLTVL.

Remarks on this clone: The junction departs from the called germline gene at one end, perhaps through a read error. The chain carries TRBV29-1 and TRBJ1-2; no clear D. The CDR3 has 12 residues. Germline V lookup: CDR1 SQVTM, CDR2 ANQGSEA. The CDR3 DNA is TGCAGCGCTGAAGCCGGGGTCTATGGCTACACCTTC. Its protein is CSAEAGVYGYTF.

As to this clone: One junction end does not reproduce the germline sequence, and a read error may be involved. V and J are TRBV4-3 and TRBJ2-2, with TRBD2 matching 10 bases. Germline assignment: CDR1 LGHNA and CDR2 YSLEER. The CDR3 is 17 amino acids. Written as DNA, the CDR3 is TGCGCCAGCAGACAAGGTACTAGCGGGGCCAACACCGGGGAGCTGTTTTTT. This gives the protein CASRQGTSGANTGELFF.

The rearrangement links TRBV6-6 to TRBJ2-3, with 8 bases that match TRBD2. The CDR3 length is 15 residues. The germline gives CDR1 MNHNY, CDR2 SVGAGI (reference sequence). Germline trimming cut 7 bases from V and 6 bases from J; bases unmatched to any gene: 12. The CDR3 loop reads CASTLTAGGGDTQYF. The CDR3 DNA reads TGTGCCAGCACACTGACGGCCGGGGGGGGTGATACGCAGTATTTT.

The J gene is TRBJ1-3, the V gene TRBV9, with D uncertain. This CDR3 comprises 13 residues. Germline values: CDR1 SGDLS, CDR2 YYNGEE. Deletions cut 3 bases from V and 4 bases from J, with 8 bases between. This CDR3 reads CASSDRRGNTIYF. The DNA of the CDR3 is TGTGCCAGCAGCGACCGGAGGGGAAACACCATATATTTT.

V is TRBV5-4 and J is TRBJ1-2; D is uncertain. Trimming left V 4 bases short and J 0 bases short, with 10 bases between. CDR3 length: 14 amino acids. CDR1 is SGHNT and CDR2 is YYREEE in the germline V gene (reference sequence). In DNA, the CDR3 is TGTGCCAGCAGCGGTCGGCAGGCTAACTATGGCTACACCTTC. This codes for CASSGRQANYGYTF.

The chain recombines TRBV7-6 with TRBJ2-7; 11 nucleotides agree with TRBD1. The trim removed 4 bases at V and 4 bases at J, leaving 6 bases unmatched. This CDR3 is built from 15 residues. Germline CDR1 and CDR2: SGHVS and FNYEAQ. CDR3 sequence (DNA): TGTGCCAGCAGCTCCGGGACAGGGGGTCCATACGAGCAGTACTTC. Its protein product is CASSSGTGGPYEQYF.

Here the CDR3 reads CASSATSGSYEQYF. For the CDR3, the DNA is TGTGCCAGCAGCGCGACTAGCGGGTCCTACGAGCAGTACTTC. The rearrangement joins TRBV7-3 to TRBJ2-7; 10 bases agree with TRBD2. The germline gives CDR1 SGHTA, CDR2 FQGTGA. The CDR3 totals 14 residues. J was trimmed by 1 base and V by 5 bases; bases with no gene match: 2.

The chain combines TRBV7-2 with TRBJ1-2; D possibly corresponds to TRBD1 (6 bases). CDR1 is SGHTA, CDR2 FQGNSA, per germline. This CDR3 has 16 residues. Trimming removed 8 bases from V and 5 bases from J, with 24 bases in between. Written as DNA, the CDR3 is TGTGCCAGCCGTCCGGGGGGCGGTGGCTCTGGATATGGCTACACCTTC. Encoded protein: CASRPGGGGSGYGYTF.

The gene calls are TRBV21-1 and TRBJ1-5. TRBV21-1 is flagged as a pseudogene. The CDR3 contains 16 residues. The DNA of the CDR3 is TGTGCCAGCAGGCCCAACCTCCCGAACGAGAGTCAGCCCCAGCATTTT. Residues: CASRPNLPNESQPQHF.

The CDR3 region has the DNA TGTGCCAGCAGCCAACAGGAGAACACTGAAGCTTTCTTT. Encoded protein: CASSQQENTEAFF. The J gene is TRBJ1-1, the V gene TRBV7-2, with D possibly matching TRBD1 (5 bases). The V end lost 5 bases, the J end lost 1 base, and 8 bases lay between the germline ends. The CDR3 spans 13 residues. Germline loops: CDR1 SGHTA, CDR2 FQGNSA.

The chain combines TRBV18 with TRBJ2-5, with 8 bases aligning to TRBD1. The germline CDR1 and CDR2 sequences are KGHSH and LQKENI. J was trimmed by 4 bases and V by 4 bases; bases with no gene match: 8. There are 15 residues in the CDR3. CDR3 nucleotide sequence: TGTGCCAGCTCACTCCTAGGACAGGGCGTAGAGACCCAGTACTTC. It translates to CASSLLGQGVETQYF. The full variable domain, in which reference TRBV18 and TRBJ2-5 provide the parts outside the CDR3, is NAGVMQNPRHLVRRRGQEARLRCSPMKGHSHVYWYRQLPEEGLKFMVYLQKENIIDESGMPKERFSAEFPKEGPSILRIQQVVRGDSAAYFCASSLLGQGVETQYFGPGTRLLVL.

The chain joins TRBV7-2 to TRBJ1-2, with D possibly matching TRBD1 (5 bases). From germline, CDR1 is SGHTA and CDR2 FQGNSA. Trimming removed 1 base at V and 12 bases at J, with 21 bases between. The CDR3 is made up of 15 amino acids. The CDR3 DNA reads as TGTGCCAGCAGCTTAGAGTTCGGCAGGGTACCTGGTAACACCTTC. Amino acid sequence: CASSLEFGRVPGNTF.

This clone came up once. The chain links TRBV29-1 to TRBJ1-1, with D maybe TRBD1 (5 bases). V was trimmed by 4 bases and J by 8 bases, leaving 20 bases between them. Germline CDR1 is SQVTM and CDR2 is ANQGSEA. The CDR3 has 14 amino acids. CDR3 amino acids: CSVGGVVTFAEAFF. DNA of the CDR3: TGCAGCGTTGGGGGGGTAGTGACATTCGCCGAAGCTTTCTTT.

This clone was picked up one time. The genes are TRBV5-1 and TRBJ2-7; D unresolved. The V end lost 1 base, the J end lost 0 bases, and 20 bases lay between the germline ends. The CDR3 is 18 residues long. Germline V gene sequence: CDR1 SGHRS, CDR2 YFSETQ. CDR3 DNA sequence: TGCGCCAGCAGCTTGTATCACTTCGTGCCAGGCAGCTCCTACGAGCAGTACTTC. Its protein is CASSLYHFVPGSSYEQYF.